This T cell receptor (beta chain) stems from a study of T cell responses to AZD1222 COVID-19 vaccine. This clone came up a few times. The antigen is unknown. General study points: Baseline testing showed seropositivity in only a handful of AZD1222 recipients. Clonal diversity may have been underestimated in mostly white British donors.

The protocol was immunoSEQ multiplex PCR, while the TCRdb copy is restricted to in-frame clones and leaves out a portion. The sample has more than 50,000 clones, roughly 82% seen once. Germline CDR1 reads SGHVS; CDR2 reads FQNEAQ. V lost 5 bases and J 0 bases, leaving 8 bases between the germline ends. The length of the CDR3 is 15 residues. This sequence was found in an adult in good health. The sample in question was peripheral blood, obtained on day 0 of AZD1222 vaccination. This rearrangement joins TRBV7-8 to TRBJ1-6; no clear D. As DNA, the CDR3 is TGTGCCAGCAGCCCCTTCCGCTCCTATAATTCACCCCTCCACTTT. Residues: CASSPFRSYNSPLHF.